Presented here are 3 T cell receptor beta chains from one specimen sequenced in a study of early T cells in non-severe SARS-CoV-2 infection. TCRdb independently ran MiXCR on the 5' RACE reads; one entry per CDR3 protein. The sample comprises 98,000 or so distinct CDR3 sequences, roughly 12% of which are singletons, and 3.5% to 5% rests with the top ten. The sample in question was whole blood, obtained at baseline. These receptors were collected from an adult who was a healthcare worker with PCR-confirmed SARS-CoV-2 infection or an uninfected control (not recorded which).

This clonotype has a handful of counts. The J gene is TRBJ2-1, the V gene TRBV29-1; TRBD2 aligns across 7 bases. The CDR3 is made up of 14 amino acids. CDR1 and CDR2 (germline): SQVTM, ANQGSEA. Trimming removed 7 bases from V and 2 bases from J; junction bases left unmatched: 8. CDR3 sequence reads: CSAREGLTYNEQFF. For the CDR3, the DNA is TGCAGCGCTAGGGAGGGTTTAACCTACAATGAGCAGTTCTTC.

This clonotype was counted ten times or more. The chain joins TRBV7-9 to TRBJ2-1; TRBD2 matches at 8 bases. The V segment lost 5 bases and the J segment 7 bases; nucleotides outside the gene matches: 4. The CDR3 has 13 amino acids. The V gene's germline CDR1 is SEHNR and CDR2 FQNEAQ (reference sequence). The CDR3 loop reads CASSPGTSNEQFF. As DNA, the CDR3 is TGTGCCAGCAGCCCCGGGACTAGTAATGAGCAGTTCTTC.

This clonotype was picked up many times. The CDR3 DNA reads as TGTGCCAGCAGTTTCAGGGGAAATCAGCCCCAGCATTTT. Translated: CASSFRGNQPQHF. The chain couples TRBV12-3 or TRBV12-4 to TRBJ1-5, with D possibly matching TRBD1 (6 bases). This CDR3 spans 13 amino acids. Trimming cost V 3 bases and J 4 bases, with 7 bases left between them.